These T cell receptor beta chains were read from a single sample in a study of cytomegalovirus exposure and HLA in healthy donors. Clones were sequenced by immunoSEQ multiplex PCR, and TCRdb holds only the in-frame ones, with some missing. The repertoire consists of 120,000 or so clones, with over 70% occurring once and the leading ten covering roughly 4.1%. The sequenced sample was PBMCs. These TCRs come from a man aged 18 to 30 in good health and CMV-seropositive. Both conserved end residues are trimmed from each CDR3. The order of the fields is clone size, V gene, CDR3 protein. Expanded clones get a size class; other rows say once, few or many, or leave the size out.

. TRBV9 ASSVASGKAGETQY
. TRBV5-1 ASSPGPGGDGYT
once TRBV7-9 ASSFSGSLNEQF
. TRBV5-6 ASSGGSSYNSPLH
. TRBV12-5 ASGLFHTGVFGQF
. TRBV9 ASSVGDVRGEQF
. TRBV11-2 ASSRELTEAF
. TRBV6-1 ASSGLGAGLAYEQF
. TRBV6-5 ASSYMPRTGGYT
few TRBV2 ASSVLSGGNTGELF
. TRBV25-1 ASSRGGWSTGELF
few TRBV5-4 ASSLVRRQGALNTEAF
. TRBV7-2 ASSVSRGLETQY
few TRBV5-4 ASSLNKGKTPYEQY
. TRBV12-5 ASGPRTSGDYEQY
few TRBV2 ASSYQGIGETQY
. TRBV5-1 ASSLDGDYYGYT
once TRBV4-1 ASSQPQGAISEKLF
. TRBV5-1 ASSPGPPGYNEQF
. TRBV11-2 ASSTSAGATYEQY